These 9 T cell receptor beta chains came from one sample sequenced in a study of CD8 T cells in ankylosing spondylitis. TCRdb re-analysed the 5' RACE reads in MiXCR, keeping a single row per CDR3 protein. The data show under 450,000 distinct CDR3 sequences, 20% to 25% seen once. Sequences were obtained from blood, either unsorted or a sorted T cell fraction (not recorded which). These receptors all come from a male donor with ankylosing spondylitis or in good health (not recorded which).

The chain recombines TRBV14 with TRBJ2-3; D not resolved. The CDR3 is made up of 17 amino acids. Germline CDR1 is SGHDN and CDR2 is FVKESK. V shed 0 bases and J shed 3 bases, with 16 bases lying between them. The CDR3 reads CASSQDLLTKRTDTQYF. As DNA, the CDR3 is TGTGCCAGCAGCCAAGATCTACTGACGAAAAGGACAGATACGCAGTATTTT.

There are a few counts of this clonotype. The chain recombines TRBV29-1 with TRBJ2-4, with D possibly being TRBD2 (5 bases). CDR3 length: 12 residues. CDR1 and CDR2 from the germline V gene are SQVTM and ANQGSEA. V dropped 7 bases and J dropped 3 bases, with 10 bases sitting between them. CDR3 protein: CSARDNKNIQYF. As DNA, the CDR3 is TGCAGCGCCCGGGATAACAAAAACATTCAGTACTTC.

The rearrangement links TRBV12-3 or TRBV12-4 to TRBJ2-2; D might be TRBD1 or TRBD2, each matching 6 bases. Trimming stripped 7 bases from V and 4 bases from J, with 22 bases between. CDR3 length: 17 residues. The CDR3 spells CASNQPGAQPSTGELFF. Written as DNA, the CDR3 is TGTGCCAGCAATCAACCGGGGGCCCAGCCATCCACCGGGGAGCTGTTTTTT.

This clonotype was detected only a few times. V gene TRBV3-1 combines with J gene TRBJ2-7; TRBD2 agrees at 7 bases. The germline V gene encodes CDR1 LGHDT and CDR2 YNNKEL (reference sequence). The CDR3 contains 14 residues. The junction had 7 bases not matched to a gene; V was cut back by 3 bases and J by 5 bases. CDR3 nucleotide sequence: TGTGCCAGCAGCCACGACTCAAGCGGGGACGAGCAGTACTTC. It is translated as CASSHDSSGDEQYF.

This clonotype was picked up many times. The gene calls are TRBV4-1 and TRBJ2-2; TRBD2 might be the D (5 bases). With 0 bases removed from V and 6 bases from J, the gap between germline ends came to 8 bases. The CDR3 has 14 residues. Germline values: CDR1 MGHRA, CDR2 YSYEKL. The CDR3 DNA is TGCGCCAGCAGCCAAGATCCGGGATCCGGGGAGCTGTTTTTT. As protein: CASSQDPGSGELFF.

This clonotype was detected only a few times. The chain employs TRBV5-1 and TRBJ2-1, with D possibly called TRBD1 or TRBD2 (5 bases each). This CDR3 region has 15 residues. Germline V gene lookup returns CDR1 SGHRS and CDR2 YFSETQ. V was clipped by 5 bases and J by 4 bases, with 16 bases between them. The chain's CDR3 is CASSHGAREYNEQFF. CDR3 sequence (DNA): TGCGCCAGCAGTCACGGGGCGAGAGAATACAATGAGCAGTTCTTC. The full variable domain, its missing parts supplied by reference TRBV5-1 and TRBJ2-1, is KAGVTQTPRYLIKTRGQQVTLSCSPISGHRSVSWYQQTPGQGLQFLFEYFSETQRNKGNFPGRFSGRQFSNSRSEMNVSTLELGDSALYLCASSHGAREYNEQFFGPGTRLTVL.

The chain is built from TRBV29-1 and TRBJ2-3; the match to TRBD2 covers 9 bases. Trimming removed 0 bases from V and 5 bases from J; junction bases left unmatched: 6. This CDR3 region has 15 residues. Germline values: CDR1 SQVTM, CDR2 ANQGSEA. The CDR3, as DNA: TGCAGCGTTGAAGACTTGACTAGCGGCAGAGATACGCAGTATTTT. The encoded protein is CSVEDLTSGRDTQYF.

This clonotype was found a few times. The CDR3 DNA reads as TGTGCCAGCAGCTTGGCCTTTCTGGCGGGGGCATCCCACAATGAGCAGTTCTTC. Translated, it gives CASSLAFLAGASHNEQFF. J is TRBJ2-1 and V is TRBV5-6; D perhaps matches TRBD2 (7 bases). Germline CDR1 and CDR2: SGHDT and YYEEEE. Trimming pared 0 bases from V and 5 bases from J, leaving 21 bases between. The CDR3 extends over 18 amino acids.

This clonotype was counted between two and nine times. The chain employs TRBV29-1 and TRBJ1-2, with D unresolved. V lost 4 bases to trimming and J lost 6 bases, with 12 bases between them. The CDR3 spans 12 residues. CDR1 and CDR2 (germline): SQVTM, ANQGSEA. CDR3 residues: CSVGTGGDGYTF. The DNA for the CDR3 is TGCAGCGTTGGAACGGGCGGGGATGGCTACACCTTC.